This T cell receptor (beta chain) was retrieved from a study of shared clonotypes between healthy human individuals. The germline V gene encodes CDR1 SGHRS and CDR2 YFSETQ. This CDR3 spans 14 amino acids. The germline V and J ends were trimmed by 0 bases and 0 bases, with 5 bases remaining between them. A few counts support this clone. The sample carries other DNA sequences with the same CDR3. The authors split each subset's genomic DNA evenly across several immunoSEQ plates. Repertoires were generated with immunoSEQ multiplex PCR, while TCRdb's copy carries only in-frame clones and drops some. The sample consists of about 1.5 million clones, about 98% of them appearing once.

The rearrangement uses TRBV5-1 and TRBJ2-3; maybe TRBD2 (5 bases). This TCR was sampled from a man aged 30 to 39 in good health. Sequencing was performed on naive CD4+ T cells sorted from blood. Subset given: CD45RA+ positively selected. The CDR3 here is CASSLGTSTDTQYF. In nucleotides, the CDR3 is TGCGCCAGCAGCTTGGGGACTAGCACAGATACGCAGTATTTT.